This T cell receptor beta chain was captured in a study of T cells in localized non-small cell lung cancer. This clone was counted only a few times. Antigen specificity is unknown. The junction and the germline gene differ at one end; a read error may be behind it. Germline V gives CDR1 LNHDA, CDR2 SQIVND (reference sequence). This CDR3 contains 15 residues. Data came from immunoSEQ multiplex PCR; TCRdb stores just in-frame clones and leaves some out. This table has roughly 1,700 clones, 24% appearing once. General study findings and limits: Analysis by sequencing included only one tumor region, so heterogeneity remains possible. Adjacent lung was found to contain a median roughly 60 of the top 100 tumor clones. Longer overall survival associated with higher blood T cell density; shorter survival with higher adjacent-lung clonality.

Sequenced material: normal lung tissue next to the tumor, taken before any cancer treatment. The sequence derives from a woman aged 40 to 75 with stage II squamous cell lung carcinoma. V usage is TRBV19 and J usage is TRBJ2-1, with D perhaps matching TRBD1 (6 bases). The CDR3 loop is CASSISTGLGNEQFF. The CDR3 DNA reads TGTGCCAGCAGTATTTCAACAGGGTTGGGAAATGAGCAGTTCTTC.